These T cell receptor beta chains were read from a single sample in a study of shared clonotypes between healthy human individuals. Clones were sequenced by immunoSEQ multiplex PCR, and TCRdb holds only the in-frame ones, with some missing. The profile covers about 1.4 million clones, with approximately 96% appearing a single time and over 1% taken by the ten largest. The sample was naive CD4+ T cells sorted from blood. The receptors stem from a man in his thirties or forties in good health. Each CDR3 is given with its conserved first and last residue.

cdr3_aa j_call v_call
CASSVVGDSSYNEQFF TRBJ2-1 TRBV9
CASRTGAPGNQYF TRBJ2-7 TRBV27
CASSPDRGDEQFF TRBJ2-1 TRBV7-2
CASSDVLNTGELFF TRBJ2-2 TRBV14
CASRTSGTGGYEQYF TRBJ2-7 TRBV6-5
CASSEPDRAALAVGPYEQYF TRBJ2-7 TRBV6-1
CASSYSSGWNQPQHF TRBJ1-5 TRBV6-5
CASSGGLYNEQFF TRBJ2-1 TRBV2
CASGQRGEDTQYF TRBJ2-3 TRBV12-5
CASSLRTGGQETQYF TRBJ2-5 TRBV27
CASSPDTAQKAFF TRBJ1-1 TRBV5-1
CASGPDGEAFF TRBJ1-1 TRBV12-5
CASRPGTSGTEGSTGELFF TRBJ2-2 TRBV7-6
CASRLAGDPKNIQYF TRBJ2-4 TRBV5-1
CSPGQGYTEAFF TRBJ1-1 TRBV29-1
CASSLGQGSADTQYF TRBJ2-3 TRBV7-8
CASGGLAAFYEQYF TRBJ2-7 TRBV7-2
CASSLRDSFHNEQFF TRBJ2-1 TRBV5-4
CASSLGEKNTDTQYF TRBJ2-3 TRBV7-9
CASSSRQGIRVYEQYF TRBJ2-7 TRBV7-9
CASSVMQGATNEKLFF TRBJ1-4 TRBV25-1
CATSRDQLARPLQETQYF TRBJ2-5 TRBV15
CASSQDWQGYHEQYF TRBJ2-7 TRBV4-3
CASSPPWPGNQPQHF TRBJ1-5 TRBV7-2
CASSEQWTSVYNEQFF TRBJ2-1 TRBV6-1
CASSPNSTSGFYNEQFF TRBJ2-1 TRBV18
CALNPLAGGVQYF TRBJ2-3 TRBV30
CANRTSGCQETQYF TRBJ2-5 TRBV10-1
CASSRLAVSYNEQFF TRBJ2-1 TRBV2
CASNHRGEQYF TRBJ2-7 TRBV2
CASSPTSGRAVNEQFF TRBJ2-1 TRBV5-4
CASSRDRQETQYF TRBJ2-5 TRBV28
CASTGQFNQPQHF TRBJ1-5 TRBV19
CATSRGTGGEETQYF TRBJ2-5 TRBV15
CASSYVGQGDYEQYF TRBJ2-7 TRBV6-6
CASSYLSARSSYEQYF TRBJ2-7 TRBV6-5
CASSLKGRGGPNTGELFF TRBJ2-2 TRBV7-3
CASSRPYLEQYF TRBJ2-7 TRBV11-2
CASSLGTSGWGDTQYF TRBJ2-3 TRBV5-6
CASSSRRTSGVMSLSYEQYF TRBJ2-7 TRBV27
CASSATRTSGNTDTQYF TRBJ2-3 TRBV5-1
CASSVAGDAYNEQFF TRBJ2-1 TRBV9
CASSNLGGQETQYF TRBJ2-5 TRBV19
CASSPGRGNTQYF TRBJ2-3 TRBV5-1
CASSRQEDGYEQYF TRBJ2-7 TRBV2
CASSSDGGGELFF TRBJ2-2 TRBV27
CASSYSREGPDGELFF TRBJ2-2 TRBV6-6
CASSRGTSGSFGANVLTF TRBJ2-6 TRBV5-1
CASTHWRQGRTGELFF TRBJ2-2 TRBV27
CATSSGGETQYF TRBJ2-5 TRBV15
CASSINPLGNTIYF TRBJ1-3 TRBV28
CASREGETQYF TRBJ2-5 TRBV5-1
CASSLTGWTGELFF TRBJ2-2 TRBV5-1
CASMTATNEKLFF TRBJ1-4 TRBV2
CASSLGGTRERVEQYF TRBJ2-7 TRBV7-2
CASSYRGLAYEQYF TRBJ2-7 TRBV2
CASSYGVSANYGYTF TRBJ1-2 TRBV28
CASSLGLAGLDEQFF TRBJ2-1 TRBV11-3
CASSLPGVGYEQYF TRBJ2-7 TRBV18
CASSLVSGSYEQYF TRBJ2-7 TRBV5-1